These 30 T cell receptor beta chains originate from one sample sequenced in a study of control samples from healthy donors and cancer patients. Here immunoSEQ multiplex PCR was the method, and the copy in TCRdb shows in-frame clones only, minus some. The sample includes approximately 150,000 clones, around 88% seen only once; the top ten take about 1.7%. Sequencing was carried out using blood. The receptors were gathered from a young man in good health.

J is TRBJ2-5 and V is TRBV7-2; D may be TRBD1 (6 bases). Germline V CDR1 and CDR2: SGHTA, FQGNSA. The CDR3 contains 13 residues. The ends were cut back, 2 bases at V and 5 bases at J, with 9 bases in the middle. The CDR3 loop is CASSLLQGETQYF. In nucleotides, the CDR3 is TGTGCCAGCAGCTTATTGCAGGGGGAGACCCAGTACTTC.

This clone was picked up a small number of times. The rearrangement links TRBV7-9 to TRBJ2-1; 9 bases map to TRBD2. This CDR3 comprises 17 residues. Germline trimming cut 9 bases from V and 1 base from J; bases unmatched to any gene: 13. Germline CDR1 and CDR2: SEHNR and FQNEAQ (reference sequence). The CDR3 nucleotides read TGTGCCAGTCAGCGCCCGGGCGGGGGGGTTTCCTACAATGAGCAGTTCTTC. This codes for CASQRPGGGVSYNEQFF.

In its sample, this clone was seen once. The genes are TRBV6-6 and TRBJ2-2; the match to TRBD2 covers 9 bases. Trimming took 5 bases from V and 4 from J; bases not matched to a gene: 5. The V gene's germline CDR1 is MNHNY and CDR2 SVGAGI (reference sequence). The CDR3 loop spans 15 amino acids. The chain's CDR3 is CASSPDSGGTGELFF. The DNA for the CDR3 is TGTGCCAGCAGTCCCGATAGCGGGGGCACCGGGGAGCTGTTTTTT.

This rearrangement joins TRBV9 to TRBJ1-4, with TRBD1 matching over 10 bases. Germline CDR1 and CDR2: SGDLS and YYNGEE. V shed 2 bases, J shed 5 bases, and the junction held 3 bases outside the gene matches. The CDR3 runs 15 residues. CDR3 protein: CASSVGTGENEKLFF. The CDR3 bases are TGTGCCAGCAGCGTGGGGACAGGGGAAAATGAAAAACTGTTTTTT.

The genes are TRBV7-9 and TRBJ1-6; 7 positions agree with TRBD1. J lost 13 bases, V lost 4 bases, and 10 bases had no gene match. Germline V CDR1 and CDR2: SEHNR, FQNEAQ (reference sequence). The CDR3 consists of 14 residues. CDR3 residues: CASSSDRSVGPLHF. DNA of the CDR3: TGTGCCAGCAGCTCGGACAGGTCCGTGGGGCCCCTCCACTTT. Complete variable domain (other parts from reference TRBV7-9 and TRBJ1-6): DTGVSQNPRHKITKRGQNVTFRCDPISEHNRLYWYRQTLGQGPEFLTYFQNEAQLEKSRLLSDRFSAERPKGSFSTLEIQRTEQGDSAMYLCASSSDRSVGPLHFGNGTRLTVT.

The CDR3 protein is CASSLELWERETQYF. The CDR3 DNA follows: TGCGCCAGCAGCTTGGAGCTTTGGGAACGAGAGACCCAGTACTTC. This rearrangement joins TRBV5-1 to TRBJ2-5; D not certain. Germline V gene lookup returns CDR1 SGHRS and CDR2 YFSETQ. V was shortened by 0 bases and J by 4 bases, with 13 bases between the two germline ends. The CDR3 sequence is 15 residues long.

V and J are TRBV7-2 and TRBJ2-1; 9 nucleotides match TRBD2. V dropped 3 bases and J dropped 9; count of bases not matched to a gene: 21. The CDR3 is 19 residues long. CDR1 is SGHTA, CDR2 FQGNSA, per germline. Written as DNA, the CDR3 is TGTGCCAGCAGCTTTTTGGCGGTCTCGCGGGGGGGCCGTAGTACTGAGCAGTTCTTC. This sequence encodes CASSFLAVSRGGRSTEQFF.

This clone was detected once. The chain links TRBV2 to TRBJ2-3; D gene unclear. Looked up from germline, CDR1 is SNHLY and CDR2 is FYNNEI. The CDR3 has 13 amino acids. V was pared by 2 bases and J by 11 bases, with 14 bases between. This CDR3 is CASSEIELPEQYF. CDR3 nucleotides: TGTGCCAGCAGTGAAATTGAACTCCCGGAGCAGTATTTT.

CDR3 coding DNA: TGTGCCACCAGTGATTTGCCTGGGACAGGGTCCTACAATGAGCAGTTCTTC. This translates into CATSDLPGTGSYNEQFF. The chain carries TRBV24-1 and TRBJ2-1, with 9 bases identical to TRBD1. J gave up 1 base and V 0 bases, and 3 bases lay outside the gene matches. The CDR3 runs 17 residues. Germline V gene sequence: CDR1 KGHDR, CDR2 SFDVKD.

V usage is TRBV7-2 and J usage is TRBJ2-6; D call uncertain. Germline-derived CDR1 and CDR2 are SGHTA and FQGNSA. This CDR3 comprises 15 residues. V lost 5 bases and J lost 1, with 9 bases in between. Written as DNA, the CDR3 is TGTGCCAGCAGCCTAAGTAAGTCTGGGGCCAACGTCCTGACTTTC. It yields the protein CASSLSKSGANVLTF.

This clone was seen only once. The chain carries TRBV19 and TRBJ2-1; 9 positions agree with TRBD2. Germline CDR1 and CDR2: LNHDA and SQIVND (reference sequence). The V and J ends lost 4 bases and 4 bases, in that order; junction bases with no gene match: 11. This CDR3 contains 17 residues. CDR3 protein: CASSKFSGGSSYNEQFF. Here the CDR3 DNA reads TGTGCCAGTAGTAAATTTAGCGGGGGCTCATCGTACAATGAGCAGTTCTTC.

J is TRBJ1-1 and V is TRBV12-3 or TRBV12-4, with D possibly being TRBD1 (6 bases). The V gene lost 6 bases and the J gene lost 4 bases, with 12 bases spanning the gap. CDR3 length equals 13 residues. CDR3 nucleotide sequence: TGTGCCAGCAGCGAAGGGGGGAGCACTGAAGCTTTCTTT. The encoded protein is CASSEGGSTEAFF.

The J gene is TRBJ1-2, the V gene TRBV6-2 or TRBV6-3; D is unclear. The CDR3 is made up of 15 amino acids. The ends were cut back, 2 bases at V and 6 bases at J, with 16 bases in the middle. The germline gives CDR1 MNHEY, CDR2 SVGEGT. The CDR3 DNA is TGTGCCAGCAGTTACGAGTTTCCGGGAGGTGATGGCTACACCTTC. Protein: CASSYEFPGGDGYTF.

In this sample, this clone turned up once. The chain employs TRBV7-8 and TRBJ2-3; a possible D gene is TRBD2 (5 bases). CDR1 SGHVS and CDR2 FQNEAQ come from the germline V gene. V was shortened by 5 bases and J by 2 bases, with 17 bases between the two germline ends. This CDR3 has 16 amino acids. CDR3 sequence (DNA): TGTGCCAGCAGCCCGACGAGGGCGGGCTACACAGATACGCAGTATTTT. Translated, it gives CASSPTRAGYTDTQYF.

The chain recombines TRBV5-1 with TRBJ2-7; D is possibly TRBD1 (7 bases). The CDR3 covers 14 residues. The germline V gene has CDR1 SGHRS and CDR2 YFSETQ. V was cut by 5 bases and J by 5 bases, with 17 bases left in between. CDR3 sequence (DNA): TGCGCCAGCAGTAGAGAACAGGGGAGGCACGAGCAGTACTTC. Translated, it gives CASSREQGRHEQYF.

V usage is TRBV7-8 and J usage is TRBJ1-4; D is perhaps TRBD1 (6 bases). Germline V lookup: CDR1 SGHVS, CDR2 FQNEAQ. The CDR3 covers 14 residues. V lost 3 bases, J lost 4 bases, and 9 bases lay in between. In DNA form, the CDR3 reads TGTGCCAGCAGCTTGGGCAGGGGTAATGAAAAACTGTTTTTT. Translating it yields CASSLGRGNEKLFF.

J is TRBJ1-5 and V is TRBV19; perhaps TRBD1 as D (5 bases). The CDR3 spans 16 residues. Trimming took off 2 bases at V and 4 bases at J, with 15 bases between the two ends. The germline V gene has CDR1 LNHDA and CDR2 SQIVND (reference sequence). CDR3 sequence: CASSIIPDTTNQPQHF. For the CDR3, the DNA is TGTGCCAGTAGTATAATCCCGGACACGACTAATCAGCCCCAGCATTTT.

The genes are TRBV4-2 and TRBJ1-4; 9 bases are a match to TRBD1. The CDR3 runs 16 residues. The V segment lost 2 bases and the J segment 7 bases; nucleotides outside the gene matches: 8. The germline V gene encodes CDR1 LGHNA and CDR2 YNFKEQ. Here the CDR3 reads CASSQRTGGEGEKLFF. CDR3 DNA: TGTGCCAGCAGCCAAAGAACAGGGGGCGAAGGTGAAAAACTGTTTTTT.

V gene TRBV5-1 combines with J gene TRBJ2-2; 14 nucleotides agree with TRBD2. The CDR3 is 17 residues long. V was clipped by 3 bases and J by 1 base; unmatched bases: 2. Germline assignment: CDR1 SGHRS and CDR2 YFSETQ. The CDR3 nucleotides are TGCGCCAGCAGCTCCGGGACTAGCGGGGGGAACACCGGGGAGCTGTTTTTT. Protein: CASSSGTSGGNTGELFF.

The chain's CDR3 is CASRPLAGHNSGANVLTF. CDR3 DNA sequence: TGTGCCAGCAGACCCCTAGCGGGGCATAACTCTGGGGCCAACGTCCTGACTTTC. The chain employs TRBV7-2 and TRBJ2-6; TRBD2 matches 9 bases. CDR1 is SGHTA, CDR2 FQGNSA, per germline. The CDR3 has 18 amino acids. V dropped 6 bases and J dropped 0; count of bases not matched to a gene: 9.

This chain connects TRBV4-1 to TRBJ1-1, with a tentative D call TRBD1 (5 bases). CDR3 length: 15 residues. Germline V lookup: CDR1 MGHRA, CDR2 YSYEKL. The V end lost 0 bases, the J end lost 5 bases, and 13 bases lay between the germline ends. The CDR3 reads CASSQDRQGRTEAFF. As DNA, the CDR3 is TGCGCCAGCAGCCAAGATCGCCAGGGACGAACTGAAGCTTTCTTT.

The rearrangement links TRBV6-5 to TRBJ2-5; no firm D call. The germline V gene encodes CDR1 MNHEY and CDR2 SVGAGI. This CDR3 comprises 13 residues. V was pared by 10 bases and J by 1 base, with 13 bases between. The CDR3 nucleotides read TGTGCCACCCTAGGCCGCTTCCAAGAGACCCAGTACTTC. Translated: CATLGRFQETQYF.

This rearrangement joins TRBV7-9 to TRBJ2-2; tentatively, D is TRBD1 (5 bases). Germline V gene lookup returns CDR1 SEHNR and CDR2 FQNEAQ (reference sequence). V lost 4 bases and J lost 7, with 19 bases in between. The length of the CDR3 is 16 residues. The CDR3 protein is CASSSAPGLRGGELFF. The DNA of the CDR3 is TGTGCCAGCAGCTCAGCCCCCGGGCTTAGGGGCGGGGAGCTGTTTTTT.

V and J are TRBV5-1 and TRBJ2-7; 8 bases are shared with TRBD1. J lost 2 bases, V lost 2 bases, and 3 bases had no gene match. CDR3 length: 14 residues. The V gene's germline CDR1 is SGHRS and CDR2 YFSETQ. As DNA, the CDR3 is TGCGCCAGCAGCTTTAGGACAGGGACCTACGAGCAGTACTTC. Translation: CASSFRTGTYEQYF. Filled out from reference TRBV5-1 and TRBJ2-7, the complete variable domain reads KAGVTQTPRYLIKTRGQQVTLSCSPISGHRSVSWYQQTPGQGLQFLFEYFSETQRNKGNFPGRFSGRQFSNSRSEMNVSTLELGDSALYLCASSFRTGTYEQYFGPGTRLTVT.

The chain combines TRBV7-9 with TRBJ2-2; weak D call: TRBD1 (5 bases). V lost 4 bases to trimming and J lost 6 bases, with 12 bases between them. Germline V lookup: CDR1 SEHNR, CDR2 FQNEAQ (reference sequence). This CDR3 has 14 residues. CDR3 amino acids: CASSSRQPPGELFF. The CDR3 DNA sequence: TGTGCCAGCAGCTCCAGACAGCCCCCCGGGGAGCTGTTTTTT.

V usage is TRBV5-1 and J usage is TRBJ2-3, with D possibly being TRBD2 (5 bases). This CDR3 has 15 residues. V lost 5 bases to trimming and J lost 0 bases, with 13 bases between them. Germline values: CDR1 SGHRS, CDR2 YFSETQ. Here the CDR3 DNA reads TGCGCCAGCAGTCAGAGTCGGACTAGCACAGATACGCAGTATTTT. Translation gives CASSQSRTSTDTQYF.

This rearrangement joins TRBV19 to TRBJ2-6; D is possibly TRBD1 (5 bases). The ends were cut back, 3 bases at V and 2 bases at J, with 20 bases in the middle. Per the germline V gene, CDR1 is LNHDA and CDR2 is SQIVND (reference sequence). CDR3 length: 19 residues. CDR3 sequence reads: CASSMTAGIGFAGANVLTF. DNA of the CDR3: TGTGCCAGTAGTATGACGGCAGGGATAGGGTTCGCTGGGGCCAACGTCCTGACTTTC. The entire variable domain, with the rest obtained from reference TRBV19 and TRBJ2-6, is as follows: DGGITQSPKYLFRKEGQNVTLSCEQNLNHDAMYWYRQDPGQGLRLIYYSQIVNDFQKGDIAEGYSVSREKKESFPLTVTSAQKNPTAFYLCASSMTAGIGFAGANVLTFGAGSRLTVL.

The chain links TRBV6-2 or TRBV6-3 to TRBJ1-1, with 8 bases aligning to TRBD1. There are 14 residues in the CDR3. In germline, CDR1 is MNHEY, CDR2 SVGEGT. Trimming cost V 5 bases and J 5 bases; bases outside gene matches: 7. The CDR3 reads CASSHGQGGTEAFF. In DNA, the CDR3 is TGTGCCAGCAGTCACGGACAGGGCGGGACTGAAGCTTTCTTT.

This clone was seen only once. This sequence joins TRBV27 and TRBJ1-1; no firm D call. The CDR3 is 13 amino acids. The ends were cut back, 6 bases at V and 0 bases at J, with 8 bases in the middle. Germline V gene sequence: CDR1 MNHEY, CDR2 SMNVEV (reference sequence). The CDR3 region is CASSYDMNTEAFF. The CDR3 DNA follows: TGTGCCAGCAGCTATGACATGAACACTGAAGCTTTCTTT.

DNA for the CDR3: TGTGCCAGCAGCCGCCTTACGCGACAAAGTACCTACGAGCAGTACTTC. It specifies CASSRLTRQSTYEQYF. The V call is TRBV7-9, the J call TRBJ2-7, with D unclear. This CDR3 contains 16 residues. The germline V and J ends were trimmed by 5 bases and 2 bases, with 19 bases remaining between them. Germline CDR1 and CDR2: SEHNR and FQNEAQ (reference sequence).